A single sample is the source of the 12 T cell receptor beta chains below, sequenced in a study of PD-L1 blockade in urothelial cancer. TCRdb's copy holds only in-frame clones and misses some; the assay was immunoSEQ multiplex PCR. Of roughly 63,000 clones listed, roughly 79% are singletons. As for time point: pretreatment peripheral blood. This material consisted of PBMCs, taken around atezolizumab (anti-PD-L1) treatment. These receptors came from a man in his 70s with urothelial cancer.

V usage is TRBV5-1 and J usage is TRBJ1-1, with D possibly TRBD1 on 6 matching bases. With 3 bases removed from V and 4 bases from J, the gap between germline ends came to 16 bases. Germline assignment: CDR1 SGHRS and CDR2 YFSETQ. This CDR3 spans 15 amino acids. The CDR3 sequence: CASSSPRGGPTEAFF. For the CDR3, the DNA is TGCGCCAGCAGCTCCCCACGGGGGGGGCCCACTGAAGCTTTCTTT.

The chain has TRBV11-2 and TRBJ2-2; weak D call: TRBD1 (6 bases). Germline lookup yields CDR1 SGHAT and CDR2 FQNNGV. Trimming removed 5 bases from V and 1 base from J, with 8 bases in between. The CDR3 sequence is 14 residues long. This chain's CDR3 is CASSRRGNTGELFF. In DNA form, the CDR3 reads TGTGCCAGCAGCCGCAGGGGGAACACCGGGGAGCTGTTTTTT. The variable domain in full, completed from reference TRBV11-2 and TRBJ2-2, reads EAGVAQSPRYKIIEKRQSVAFWCNPISGHATLYWYQQILGQGPKLLIQFQNNGVVDDSQLPKDRFSAERLKGVDSTLKIQPAKLEDSAVYLCASSRRGNTGELFFGEGSRLTVL.

This clone was observed a single time. The chain employs TRBV6-5 and TRBJ1-5, with D possibly matching TRBD1 (5 bases). The CDR3 runs to 16 residues. In germline, CDR1 is MNHEY, CDR2 SVGAGI. Trimming stripped 4 bases from V and 7 bases from J, with 20 bases between. In nucleotides, the CDR3 is TGTGCCAGCAGTTTCGGGACTCCTGGGGTCAGGCAGCCCCAGCATTTT. Its protein product is CASSFGTPGVRQPQHF.

This rearrangement joins TRBV27 to TRBJ1-2; 7 nucleotides align to TRBD1. The V gene's germline CDR1 is MNHEY and CDR2 SMNVEV (reference sequence). The CDR3 sequence is 12 residues long. The V gene end was trimmed by 5 bases and the J gene end by 6 bases; junction bases not matched to a gene: 3. CDR3 coding DNA: TGTGCCAGCAGTCCTCAGGGGGATGGCTACACCTTC. Translated, it gives CASSPQGDGYTF.

The chain carries TRBV5-1 and TRBJ2-1; 7 bases line up with TRBD1. This CDR3 is built from 14 residues. The V gene end was trimmed by 0 bases and the J gene end by 9 bases; junction bases not matched to a gene: 6. Germline values: CDR1 SGHRS, CDR2 YFSETQ. This CDR3 is CASSLDTQGSEQFF. The DNA for the CDR3 is TGCGCCAGCAGCTTGGATACACAGGGGAGTGAGCAGTTCTTC.

This chain connects TRBV9 to TRBJ1-3; D remains unclear. Per the germline V gene, CDR1 is SGDLS and CDR2 is YYNGEE. This CDR3 is 14 amino acids long. V was trimmed by 0 bases and J by 3 bases, leaving 7 bases between them. CDR3 protein: CASSVGRDGNTIYF. The CDR3 bases are TGTGCCAGCAGCGTAGGGAGGGATGGAAACACCATATATTTT.

CDR3 bases: TGTGCCAGCAGCTTAGATCAGGGCTCGGACGAGCAGTACTTC. This gives the protein CASSLDQGSDEQYF. This chain joins TRBV11-2 and TRBJ2-7; D possibly corresponds to TRBD1 (5 bases). The ends were cut back, 0 bases at V and 5 bases at J, with 11 bases in the middle. The CDR3 spans 14 residues. Germline CDR1 SGHAT, CDR2 FQNNGV. Supplemented by reference TRBV11-2 and TRBJ2-7, the full variable domain reads EAGVAQSPRYKIIEKRQSVAFWCNPISGHATLYWYQQILGQGPKLLIQFQNNGVVDDSQLPKDRFSAERLKGVDSTLKIQPAKLEDSAVYLCASSLDQGSDEQYFGPGTRLTVT.

The DNA for the CDR3 is TGTGCCAGTAGTATAGCTCCAGGGCTGGATGGCTACACCTTC. Translation: CASSIAPGLDGYTF. The chain links TRBV19 to TRBJ1-2, with D possibly matching TRBD1 (5 bases). Trimming pared 1 base from V and 6 bases from J, leaving 12 bases between. The CDR3 runs to 14 residues. Germline V lookup: CDR1 LNHDA, CDR2 SQIVND (reference sequence).

This chain joins TRBV5-4 and TRBJ2-2; 7 nucleotides align to TRBD2. V shed 4 bases, J shed 8 bases, and the junction held 11 bases outside the gene matches. The CDR3 contains 15 residues. CDR1 and CDR2 (germline): SGHNT, YYREEE (reference sequence). This chain's CDR3 is CASSPTEAGSGELFF. In nucleotides, the CDR3 is TGTGCCAGCAGCCCCACGGAAGCGGGAAGTGGGGAGCTGTTTTTT.

This clone was counted between two and nine times. V gene TRBV30 combines with J gene TRBJ2-7, with 7 bases matching TRBD2. Trimming removed 4 bases from V and 7 bases from J; junction bases left unmatched: 7. This CDR3 has 12 amino acids. Germline CDR1 and CDR2: GTSNPN and SVGIG (reference sequence). The CDR3 spells CAWTDGEGEQYF. The CDR3 nucleotides are TGTGCCTGGACCGACGGGGAGGGGGAGCAGTACTTC.

This clone was counted once. The chain couples TRBV11-2 to TRBJ2-3, with 9 positions matching TRBD2. This CDR3 has 18 amino acids. The V gene's germline CDR1 is SGHAT and CDR2 FQNNGV. After removal of 5 bases from V and 3 bases from J, the junction contained 15 bases not matched to a gene. CDR3 DNA sequence: TGTGCCAGCAGCCGCCCAGGGCGGGGGGGCCTCAAAACAGATACGCAGTATTTT. Translated, it gives CASSRPGRGGLKTDTQYF.

This clone was seen a handful of times. J is TRBJ1-5 and V is TRBV10-2; 8 bases fit TRBD1. J was trimmed by 3 bases and V by 2 bases; bases with no gene match: 3. Per germline, CDR1 WSHSY and CDR2 SAAADI. CDR3 length: 15 residues. CDR3 loop: CASSERTGFNQPQHF. CDR3 nucleotides: TGCGCCAGCAGTGAGAGGACAGGGTTCAATCAGCCCCAGCATTTT.